The 22 T cell receptor beta chains given below trace back to one sample, sequenced in a study of OX40 agonist ivuxolimab in advanced cancers. Profiled with immunoSEQ multiplex PCR; TCRdb holds only in-frame clones, not every one. The sample yields about 120,000 clones, approximately 90% seen once. This sample comprised CD4+ or CD8+ T cells sorted from blood, obtained in a trial of the OX40 agonist ivuxolimab. The receptors were sampled from an adult with an advanced solid tumor such as melanoma, head and neck, liver or kidney cancer.

The chain recombines TRBV7-7 with TRBJ2-5; D unresolved. The CDR3 is made up of 13 amino acids. With 2 bases removed from V and 7 bases from J, the gap between germline ends came to 11 bases. CDR1 is SSHAT, CDR2 FNYEAQ, per germline (reference sequence). The CDR3 protein is CASSLSTDGTQYF. CDR3 DNA sequence: TGTGCCAGCAGCTTATCTACGGACGGGACCCAGTACTTC.

The gene calls are TRBV2 and TRBJ1-5, with D possibly TRBD1 on 5 matching bases. Trimming cost V 7 bases and J 8 bases, with 12 bases left between them. Germline V gives CDR1 SNHLY, CDR2 FYNNEI. The CDR3 runs 12 residues. CDR3 sequence (DNA): TGTGCCAGCAATGTGGGCAGGGAGCCCCAGCATTTT. Protein sequence: CASNVGREPQHF.

This chain links TRBV28 with TRBJ1-1; 8 positions agree with TRBD1. The germline CDR1 and CDR2 sequences are MDHEN and SYDVKM. The J segment lost 8 bases and the V segment lost 5 bases, leaving 7 bases of the junction unmatched. The CDR3 consists of 13 residues. The CDR3 here is CASSGQGLTEAFF. DNA for the CDR3: TGTGCCAGCAGTGGACAGGGACTAACAGAAGCTTTCTTT.

The genes are TRBV6-5 and TRBJ2-2; D not resolved. V was cut by 6 bases and J by 3 bases, with 11 bases left in between. The CDR3 contains 14 residues. Germline values: CDR1 MNHEY, CDR2 SVGAGI. The CDR3 reads CASSLTAYTGELFF. The DNA of the CDR3 is TGTGCCAGCAGCCTGACCGCTTACACCGGGGAGCTGTTTTTT.

This chain joins TRBV10-3 and TRBJ1-4, with TRBD1 matching 12 bases. The J segment lost 6 bases and the V segment lost 6 bases, leaving 8 bases of the junction unmatched. The CDR3 has 16 amino acids. The V gene's germline CDR1 is ENHRY and CDR2 SYGVKD. CDR3 loop: CAIRPGQGAGDEKLFF. The CDR3 coding sequence is TGTGCCATCAGACCGGGACAGGGGGCCGGCGATGAAAAACTGTTTTTT.

The chain employs TRBV5-6 and TRBJ2-2; 7 nucleotides match TRBD2. Per germline, CDR1 SGHDT and CDR2 YYEEEE. The CDR3 is made up of 15 amino acids. V trimming: 0 bases; J trimming: 3 bases; junction bases outside the gene matches: 2. CDR3 bases: TGTGCCAGCAGCTTGGGAGGGAGGGACACCGGGGAGCTGTTTTTT. It is translated as CASSLGGRDTGELFF.

The chain has TRBV5-8 and TRBJ2-7, with D perhaps TRBD2 (6 bases). Trimming took off 4 bases at V and 7 bases at J, with 18 bases between the two ends. The germline gives CDR1 SGHTS, CDR2 YDEGEE. CDR3 length: 14 residues. The CDR3 DNA reads TGTGCCAGCAGCGACCCAGCGGAGGGCCGGGAGCAGTACTTC. Its translation: CASSDPAEGREQYF.

The chain carries TRBV7-2 and TRBJ1-1, with D perhaps TRBD1 (6 bases). This CDR3 comprises 14 residues. The germline V gene encodes CDR1 SGHTA and CDR2 FQGNSA. Trimming took 1 base from V and 8 from J, leaving 14 bases between them. CDR3 residues: CASSLGQGFPEAFF. DNA of the CDR3: TGTGCCAGCAGCTTAGGGCAGGGGTTTCCGGAAGCTTTCTTT.

V is TRBV19 and J is TRBJ1-1; weak D call: TRBD1 (5 bases). Germline V gives CDR1 LNHDA, CDR2 SQIVND (reference sequence). This CDR3 region has 13 residues. The V gene lost 6 bases and the J gene lost 5 bases, with 13 bases spanning the gap. The CDR3 region is CASRGGSWTEAFF. As DNA, the CDR3 is TGTGCCAGTAGGGGGGGGAGTTGGACTGAAGCTTTCTTT. Combining the CDR3 with reference TRBV19 and TRBJ1-1 gives the whole variable domain DGGITQSPKYLFRKEGQNVTLSCEQNLNHDAMYWYRQDPGQGLRLIYYSQIVNDFQKGDIAEGYSVSREKKESFPLTVTSAQKNPTAFYLCASRGGSWTEAFFGQGTRLTVV.

The J gene is TRBJ2-3, the V gene TRBV30; D is ambiguous. V was cut by 3 bases and J by 0 bases, with 4 bases left in between. The CDR3 spans 12 residues. Germline V gene data show CDR1 as GTSNPN and CDR2 as SVGIG (reference sequence). CDR3 nucleotides: TGTGCCTGGAGGGGGAGCACAGATACGCAGTATTTT. Its translation: CAWRGSTDTQYF.

This CDR3 reads CASSAYLEPGLVVNEQFF. The CDR3 nucleotides read TGTGCCAGCAGCGCCTACCTAGAACCGGGACTAGTTGTCAATGAGCAGTTCTTC. V is TRBV9 and J is TRBJ2-1, with TRBD2 identical over 8 bases. This CDR3 is built from 18 residues. Looked up from germline, CDR1 is SGDLS and CDR2 is YYNGEE. J lost 6 bases, V lost 3 bases, and 17 bases had no gene match.

The V and J genes are TRBV2 and TRBJ2-3, with D unresolved. V lost 2 bases to trimming and J lost 6 bases, with 9 bases between them. The length of the CDR3 is 13 residues. Germline CDR1 reads SNHLY; CDR2 reads FYNNEI. The CDR3 here is CASSESLPDTQYF. Written as DNA, the CDR3 is TGTGCCAGCAGTGAAAGCCTCCCGGATACGCAGTATTTT.

The V gene is TRBV11-2, the J gene TRBJ1-4, with a weak D call TRBD1 (5 bases). Germline lookup yields CDR1 SGHAT and CDR2 FQNNGV. The length of the CDR3 is 16 residues. Trimming took off 2 bases at V and 0 bases at J, with 10 bases between the two ends. In DNA, the CDR3 is TGTGCCAGCAGCTTATCCAGGGTTGCAACTAATGAAAAACTGTTTTTT. Protein sequence: CASSLSRVATNEKLFF.

Comment on this clone: In the same sample, other DNA sequences code for this CDR3. The chain joins TRBV7-2 to TRBJ2-3, with D possibly TRBD1 on 5 matching bases. Trimming took off 3 bases at V and 3 bases at J, with 7 bases between the two ends. Germline loops: CDR1 SGHTA, CDR2 FQGNSA. The CDR3 totals 13 residues. The CDR3 DNA follows: TGTGCCAGCAGCTTCTCAGGGACAGATACGCAGTATTTT. Translating gives CASSFSGTDTQYF.

The V call is TRBV28, the J call TRBJ1-2, with a tentative D call TRBD1 (6 bases). Per germline, CDR1 MDHEN and CDR2 SYDVKM. This CDR3 region has 14 residues. The V end lost 6 bases, the J end lost 2 bases, and 13 bases lay between the germline ends. The CDR3 DNA is TGTGCCAGCAGACTAGGACAGTCAAACTATGGCTACACCTTC. Its protein is CASRLGQSNYGYTF.

V is TRBV19 and J is TRBJ2-5; 11 positions agree with TRBD2. Germline CDR1 reads LNHDA; CDR2 reads SQIVND (reference sequence). The CDR3 is 15 amino acids. The V and J ends lost 4 bases and 5 bases, in that order; junction bases with no gene match: 6. As DNA, the CDR3 is TGTGCCAGTAGTACCCGGACTAGCGGGCGGGAGACCCAGTACTTC. Encoded protein: CASSTRTSGRETQYF.

The V call is TRBV5-6, the J call TRBJ2-7; TRBD1 is a possible D gene (5 bases). This CDR3 contains 15 residues. V lost 1 base and J lost 3, with 14 bases in between. Looked up from germline, CDR1 is SGHDT and CDR2 is YYEEEE. The CDR3 here is CASSLLWTMNYEQYF. The CDR3 nucleotides are TGTGCCAGCAGCTTGTTATGGACAATGAACTACGAGCAGTACTTC. The complete variable domain, with remaining parts taken from reference TRBV5-6 and TRBJ2-7, reads DAGVTQSPTHLIKTRGQQVTLRCSPKSGHDTVSWYQQALGQGPQFIFQYYEEEERQRGNFPDRFSGHQFPNYSSELNVNALLLGDSALYLCASSLLWTMNYEQYFGPGTRLTVT.

The V call is TRBV30, the J call TRBJ1-6, with TRBD1 as a possible D gene (5 bases). Germline V CDR1 and CDR2: GTSNPN, SVGIG (reference sequence). V lost 3 bases to trimming and J lost 0 bases, with 18 bases between them. The CDR3 extends over 18 amino acids. This CDR3 is CAWRGQGGSSSYNSPLHF. DNA for the CDR3: TGTGCCTGGAGAGGGCAGGGAGGCTCAAGCTCCTATAATTCACCCCTCCACTTT.

This clone was seen a single time. The chain recombines TRBV28 with TRBJ1-2, with 10 bases aligning to TRBD1. V was pared by 7 bases and J by 4 bases, with 15 bases of the junction left unmatched. This CDR3 spans 17 amino acids. Per the germline V gene, CDR1 is MDHEN and CDR2 is SYDVKM. The CDR3, as DNA: TGTGCCAGCATCACTCCGGGACAGGGGAATGGGGCCTATGGCTACACCTTC. It yields the protein CASITPGQGNGAYGYTF.

The chain links TRBV4-2 to TRBJ2-1; 13 nucleotides match TRBD2. The CDR3 consists of 17 residues. Germline V lookup: CDR1 LGHNA, CDR2 YNFKEQ. V shed 5 bases, J shed 1 base, and the junction held 5 bases outside the gene matches. The CDR3 nucleotides are TGTGCCAGCAGCTACCGACTAGCGGGGGGTTCCTACAATGAGCAGTTCTTC. Residues: CASSYRLAGGSYNEQFF.

The CDR3 loop reads CASSLNTPGTGDSPLHF. The CDR3 region has the DNA TGTGCCAGCTCACTTAACACGCCTGGGACAGGGGACTCACCCCTCCACTTT. The chain combines TRBV18 with TRBJ1-6; 10 nucleotides line up with TRBD1. The CDR3 runs to 17 residues. Looked up from germline, CDR1 is KGHSH and CDR2 is LQKENI. V was pared by 4 bases and J by 10 bases, with 13 bases of the junction left unmatched. Full variable domain (outside the CDR3, taken from reference TRBV18 and TRBJ1-6): NAGVMQNPRHLVRRRGQEARLRCSPMKGHSHVYWYRQLPEEGLKFMVYLQKENIIDESGMPKERFSAEFPKEGPSILRIQQVVRGDSAAYFCASSLNTPGTGDSPLHFGNGTRLTVT.

The V and J genes are TRBV7-9 and TRBJ1-2; TRBD1 might be the D (5 bases). In germline, CDR1 is SEHNR, CDR2 FQNEAQ (reference sequence). The ends were cut back, 4 bases at V and 8 bases at J, with 11 bases in the middle. The CDR3 contains 12 residues. CDR3 in DNA: TGTGCCAGCAGCTGGGAGGGACGGGGCTACACCTTC. It encodes CASSWEGRGYTF.